A selection of T cell receptor beta chains follows, all from one sample in a study of cytomegalovirus exposure and HLA in healthy donors. Here immunoSEQ multiplex PCR was the method, and the copy in TCRdb shows in-frame clones only, minus some. Among some 160,000 clones, 80% to 90% were seen once, and the ten largest hold approximately 2%. Sequencing used PBMCs. The origin of the receptors is a woman younger than 30 in good health and CMV-seronegative. CDR3s include the opening cysteine and the closing phenylalanine or tryptophan. The order of the fields is CDR3 length, J gene, clone size, D gene, V gene, CDR3 protein, CDR3 DNA. A D gene is named only where the DNA matches it firmly. Clone size is not always given. Where it is, it says once, few, many or a class for expanded clones.

14 | TRBJ2-5 | . | TRBD2 | TRBV13 | CASRFSGGAETQYF | TGTGCCAGCAGGTTTAGCGGGGGGGCTGAGACCCAGTACTTC
16 | TRBJ2-1 | . | TRBD1 | TRBV5-1 | CASSLARDRLYNEQFF | TGCGCCAGCAGCTTGGCCAGGGACAGGCTCTACAATGAGCAGTTCTTC
18 | TRBJ1-5 | . | TRBD1 | TRBV2 | CASKGDDRDRGYNQPQHF | TGTGCCAGCAAGGGGGACGATAGGGACAGGGGCTACAATCAGCCCCAGCATTTT
14 | TRBJ1-3 | . | . | TRBV2 | CASSIHVSGNTIYF | TGTGCCAGCAGTATACACGTCTCTGGAAACACCATATATTTT
11 | TRBJ1-2 | . | . | TRBV28 | CASRLNYGYTF | TGTGCCAGCAGACTAAACTATGGCTACACCTTC
14 | TRBJ1-2 | once | . | TRBV28 | CASSLSDSYYGYTF | TGTGCCAGCAGTTTAAGCGACAGTTACTATGGCTACACCTTC
13 | TRBJ2-3 | . | . | TRBV5-1 | CASSRGISDTQYF | TGCGCCAGCAGCCGGGGAATTAGCGATACGCAGTATTTT
16 | TRBJ1-4 | . | TRBD1 | TRBV28 | CASSSQGAGTNEKLFF | TGTGCCAGCAGTTCGCAGGGGGCCGGAACTAATGAAAAACTGTTTTTT
15 | TRBJ2-7 | . | TRBD2 | TRBV29-1 | CSVEDGRESSYEQYF | TGCAGCGTTGAAGACGGGCGGGAGAGCTCCTACGAGCAGTACTTC
14 | TRBJ1-1 | few | . | TRBV13 | CASSLVTGMTEAFF | TGTGCCAGCAGCTTAGTGACGGGAATGACTGAAGCTTTCTTT
14 | TRBJ2-2 | . | . | TRBV11-3 | CASSFSTNTGELFF | TGTGCCAGCAGCTTTTCAACGAACACCGGGGAGCTGTTTTTT
15 | TRBJ2-3 | . | . | TRBV6-7 | CASSSRQPTTDTQYF | TGTGCCAGCAGTTCCCGACAGCCAACTACAGATACGCAGTATTTT
13 | TRBJ1-2 | . | TRBD1 | TRBV5-8 | CASTRDRGGGYTF | TGTGCCAGCACTAGGGACAGGGGAGGCGGCTACACCTTC
14 | TRBJ2-1 | . | TRBD1 | TRBV28 | CASSSGTGYNEQFF | TGTGCCAGCAGTTCCGGGACAGGGTACAATGAGCAGTTCTTC
12 | TRBJ1-2 | . | . | TRBV7-8 | CASSPSNYGYTF | TGTGCCAGCAGCCCAAGCAACTATGGCTACACCTTC
13 | TRBJ1-2 | once | . | TRBV28 | CASGRGFPYGYTF | TGTGCCAGCGGCAGAGGGTTTCCCTATGGCTACACCTTC
10 | TRBJ1-3 | . | . | TRBV6-1 | CASREVTIYF | TGTGCCAGCAGGGAGGTTACCATATATTTT
15 | TRBJ2-7 | . | TRBD1 | TRBV19 | CASSRRDRDSYEQYF | TGTGCCAGTAGCCGGCGGGACAGGGACTCCTACGAGCAGTACTTC
15 | TRBJ2-3 | . | TRBD1 | TRBV28 | CASSFLDRGADTQYF | TGTGCCAGCAGTTTCCTCGACAGGGGGGCAGATACGCAGTATTTT
15 | TRBJ2-3 | . | TRBD1 | TRBV6-1 | CASSEGQGEGDTQYF | TGTGCCAGCAGTGAAGGACAGGGGGAAGGAGATACGCAGTATTTT
15 | TRBJ2-1 | . | TRBD1 | TRBV15 | CATSTGTGGVNEQFF | TGTGCCACCAGCACCGGGACAGGGGGAGTCAATGAGCAGTTCTTC
18 | TRBJ2-4 | . | TRBD2 | TRBV4-1 | CASSPILGSGKAKNIQYF | TGCGCCAGCAGCCCTATACTTGGCAGCGGGAAAGCCAAAAACATTCAGTACTTC
17 | TRBJ2-2 | . | TRBD2 | TRBV14 | CASSQRFGLDYTGELFF | TGTGCCAGCAGCCAGCGGTTCGGACTAGATTACACCGGGGAGCTGTTTTTT
16 | TRBJ1-1 | . | TRBD1 | TRBV27 | CASSFLTGGLNTEAFF | TGTGCCAGCAGTTTCTTGACAGGGGGGTTGAACACTGAAGCTTTCTTT
13 | TRBJ1-1 | . | . | TRBV7-8 | CASSLVFVSEAFF | TGTGCCAGCAGCTTAGTGTTTGTCTCTGAAGCTTTCTTT
13 | TRBJ2-1 | . | . | TRBV19 | CASIAGPNNEQFF | TGTGCCAGTATCGCGGGACCTAACAATGAGCAGTTCTTC
14 | TRBJ2-3 | few | . | TRBV9 | CASSVVPSTDTQYF | TGTGCCAGCAGCGTAGTCCCGAGCACAGATACGCAGTATTTT
17 | TRBJ2-2 | . | TRBD2 | TRBV7-9 | CSSSGPLAGFNTGELFF | TGTTCCAGCAGCGGGCCACTAGCGGGGTTTAACACCGGGGAGCTGTTTTTT
13 | TRBJ2-3 | . | . | TRBV5-1 | CASSEPHEDTQYF | TGCGCCAGCAGCGAGCCGCATGAAGATACGCAGTATTTT
15 | TRBJ1-5 | . | . | TRBV19 | CASSIATGEDQPQHF | TGTGCCAGTAGTATAGCGACGGGGGAAGATCAGCCCCAGCATTTT
13 | TRBJ1-2 | . | . | TRBV9 | CASSVSGMHGYTF | TGTGCCAGCAGCGTCTCAGGGATGCATGGCTACACCTTC
16 | TRBJ1-2 | . | . | TRBV28 | CASSLIGSGTHYGYTF | TGTGCCAGCAGTTTGATTGGATCCGGGACACACTATGGCTACACCTTC
16 | TRBJ2-7 | once | TRBD2 | TRBV14 | CASSQDRLAGFYEQYF | TGTGCCAGCAGCCAAGATCGGCTAGCGGGTTTCTACGAGCAGTACTTC
18 | TRBJ2-6 | once | TRBD1 | TRBV19 | CASSIRQGALSGANVLTF | TGTGCCAGTAGTATAAGGCAGGGGGCGCTCTCTGGGGCCAACGTCCTGACTTTC
12 | TRBJ2-7 | . | TRBD1 | TRBV6-5 | CASKGASLEQYF | TGTGCCAGCAAGGGGGCTAGCCTCGAGCAGTACTTC
16 | TRBJ2-5 | . | TRBD2 | TRBV6-6 | CASSYPAGGLEETQYF | TGTGCCAGCAGTTATCCGGCGGGGGGGCTGGAAGAGACCCAGTACTTC